The 31 T cell receptor beta chains below all came from one sample that was sequenced in a study of T-cell reconstitution after alpha-beta-depleted transplantation in children. A TCRbeta library incorporating unique molecular identifiers was prepared. TCRdb re-called the PCR reads with MiXCR, one entry per CDR3 protein. The sample shows approximately 400,000 distinct CDR3 sequences, roughly 11% of them seen only once. Sequences were derived from PBMCs from the stem cell graft donor, sampled from the stem cell graft. Receptor source: a human donor who donated a stem cell graft to a child with acute myeloid leukemia.

This clonotype occurred many times. The gene calls are TRBV6-1 and TRBJ2-1; no clear D. Trimming took off 4 bases at V and 5 bases at J, with 9 bases between the two ends. Germline values: CDR1 MNHNS, CDR2 SASEGT. The CDR3 extends over 13 amino acids. CDR3 sequence reads: CASSVWGNNEQFF. The CDR3 region has the DNA TGTGCCAGCAGTGTTTGGGGAAACAATGAGCAGTTCTTC.

A few counts support this clonotype. The CDR3 bases are TGCAGCGTTGAACCTTATAGCACAGATACGCAGTATTTT. Its protein is CSVEPYSTDTQYF. This chain connects TRBV29-1 to TRBJ2-3; D uncertain. CDR3 length: 13 residues. V was clipped by 2 bases and J by 0 bases, with 6 bases between them. Germline CDR1 reads SQVTM; CDR2 reads ANQGSEA.

This clonotype was observed at least ten times. The V and J genes are TRBV29-1 and TRBJ1-2; 7 bases are shared with TRBD1. The CDR3 runs to 15 residues. Trimming at V came to 6 bases and at J to 6 bases, leaving 16 bases not matched to a gene. Germline CDR1 reads SQVTM; CDR2 reads ANQGSEA. The CDR3 loop is CSVALGPTGSNGYTF. The CDR3 nucleotides are TGCAGCGTCGCCCTTGGCCCGACAGGGAGTAATGGCTACACCTTC.

The J gene is TRBJ2-2, the V gene TRBV6-1; D might be TRBD1 or TRBD2, each matching 5 bases. V was pared by 6 bases and J by 4 bases, with 12 bases between. Looked up from germline, CDR1 is MNHNS and CDR2 is SASEGT. The length of the CDR3 is 14 residues. The CDR3 protein is CASSHRSGTGELFF. In DNA form, the CDR3 reads TGTGCCAGCAGCCACAGGAGCGGCACCGGGGAGCTGTTTTTT.

This clonotype was seen only a few times. The V call is TRBV20-1, the J call TRBJ2-3; D is tentatively TRBD1 or TRBD2 (6 bases each). This CDR3 contains 14 residues. Trimming pared 1 base from V and 1 base from J, leaving 9 bases between. Looked up from germline, CDR1 is DFQATT and CDR2 is SNEGSKA (reference sequence). This CDR3 is CSARGGAGTDTQYF. The CDR3 bases are TGCAGTGCTAGAGGGGGGGCCGGCACAGATACGCAGTATTTT.

V and J are TRBV5-6 and TRBJ2-2; a possible D gene is TRBD1 (5 bases). From germline, CDR1 is SGHDT and CDR2 YYEEEE. The V gene lost 1 base and the J gene lost 6 bases, with 25 bases spanning the gap. The CDR3 loop spans 19 amino acids. The CDR3 region has the DNA TGTGCCAGCAGCTTGCGGTATTTCGGCAGGGAAGGCGACTCCGGGGAGCTGTTTTTT. It codes for CASSLRYFGREGDSGELFF.

This clonotype has a count of ten or more. J is TRBJ2-4 and V is TRBV5-1, with a possible D match to TRBD2 (5 bases). CDR3 length: 15 amino acids. V was cut by 4 bases and J by 1 base, with 12 bases left in between. Germline CDR1 is SGHRS and CDR2 is YFSETQ. The CDR3 bases are TGCGCCAGCAGCCCAAGCCCGGGGGCCAAAAACATTCAGTACTTC. Protein: CASSPSPGAKNIQYF. Complete variable domain (other parts from reference TRBV5-1 and TRBJ2-4): KAGVTQTPRYLIKTRGQQVTLSCSPISGHRSVSWYQQTPGQGLQFLFEYFSETQRNKGNFPGRFSGRQFSNSRSEMNVSTLELGDSALYLCASSPSPGAKNIQYFGAGTRLSVL.

This chain joins TRBV5-1 and TRBJ2-1; D is unresolved. Germline V gene data show CDR1 as SGHRS and CDR2 as YFSETQ. V lost 5 bases and J 12 bases, leaving 12 bases between the germline ends. The CDR3 contains 11 residues. The DNA for the CDR3 is TGCGCCAGCAGTGACCTTGTTGCGCAGTTCTTC. This translates into CASSDLVAQFF.

The chain couples TRBV4-1 to TRBJ1-1; the D is unclear. This CDR3 has 15 amino acids. Deletions cut 1 base from V and 1 base from J, with 10 bases between. Germline V gene sequence: CDR1 MGHRA, CDR2 YSYEKL. The CDR3 is CASSQVGRGNTEAFF. As DNA, the CDR3 is TGCGCCAGCAGCCAAGTTGGGCGGGGGAACACTGAAGCTTTCTTT.

This clonotype has only a few counts. This chain links TRBV5-1 with TRBJ2-2, with 10 bases aligning to TRBD2. CDR3 length: 16 amino acids. J gave up 5 bases and V 6 bases, and 10 bases lay outside the gene matches. Per germline, CDR1 SGHRS and CDR2 YFSETQ. The CDR3 region has the DNA TGCGCCAGCACCTTTCCTAGCGGGAGAAGTACCGGGGAGCTGTTTTTT. Its translation is CASTFPSGRSTGELFF.

This clonotype occurred a few times. The chain joins TRBV7-9 to TRBJ1-1, with TRBD1 as a possible D gene (5 bases). V lost 1 base and J lost 1, with 10 bases in between. The CDR3 sequence is 15 residues long. The germline V gene encodes CDR1 SEHNR and CDR2 FQNEAQ (reference sequence). The CDR3 reads CASSLVGRGNTEAFF. The CDR3 nucleotides are TGTGCCAGCAGCTTAGTGGGTAGGGGGAACACTGAAGCTTTCTTT.

The chain is built from TRBV29-1 and TRBJ2-7; D is unresolved. V lost 4 bases and J 3 bases, leaving 16 bases between the germline ends. This CDR3 is built from 14 residues. Germline CDR1 and CDR2: SQVTM and ANQGSEA. This CDR3 is CSVGGIGPNYEQYF. The CDR3 coding sequence is TGCAGCGTTGGAGGTATAGGACCTAACTACGAGCAGTACTTC.

V and J are TRBV9 and TRBJ2-1; 10 positions agree with TRBD2. Germline V gene sequence: CDR1 SGDLS, CDR2 YYNGEE. The CDR3 extends over 18 amino acids. Unmatched junction bases numbered 11, after V lost 0 bases and J lost 5 bases. DNA of the CDR3: TGTGCCAGCAGCGTAGAGGCTAGCGGGAGCCATTTGGACAATGAGCAGTTCTTC. Translated, it gives CASSVEASGSHLDNEQFF.

This clonotype was observed many times. The V and J genes are TRBV6-1 and TRBJ2-7; no reliable D call. Germline CDR1 and CDR2: MNHNS and SASEGT. V lost 5 bases to trimming and J lost 0 bases, with 8 bases between them. CDR3 size: 13 residues. The CDR3, as DNA: TGTGCCAGCAGTCTCACCCGCTCCTACGAGCAGTACTTC. Translating it yields CASSLTRSYEQYF.

In its sample, this clonotype was seen a few times. This chain connects TRBV5-6 to TRBJ2-1, with no clear D. The V gene's germline CDR1 is SGHDT and CDR2 YYEEEE. The V end lost 3 bases, the J end lost 6 bases, and 7 bases lay between the germline ends. This CDR3 has 12 amino acids. The CDR3: CASSYERNEQFF. CDR3 nucleotides: TGTGCCAGCAGCTATGAACGCAATGAGCAGTTCTTC.

In this sample, this clonotype turned up many times. The CDR3 loop is CASSLDGIQETQYF. The CDR3 DNA reads as TGTGCCAGCAGTCTAGACGGGATCCAAGAGACCCAGTACTTC. V and J are TRBV6-2 or TRBV6-3 and TRBJ2-5; D might be TRBD2 (5 bases). This CDR3 spans 14 amino acids. V was shortened by 5 bases and J by 1 base, with 11 bases between the two germline ends. Germline lookup yields CDR1 MNHEY and CDR2 SVGEGT.

This clonotype was counted between two and nine times. The genes are TRBV5-1 and TRBJ2-2; the match to TRBD1 covers 10 bases. CDR1 and CDR2 from the germline V gene are SGHRS and YFSETQ. The V segment lost 0 bases and the J segment 0 bases; nucleotides outside the gene matches: 5. This CDR3 contains 18 residues. For the CDR3, the DNA is TGCGCCAGCAGCTTGGACGGACAGGGGGTCGCGAACACCGGGGAGCTGTTTTTT. Its protein product is CASSLDGQGVANTGELFF.

The gene calls are TRBV7-2 and TRBJ1-2; a possible D gene is TRBD1 (5 bases). V gave up 2 bases and J gave up 6 bases, with 10 bases separating them. The CDR3 sequence is 13 residues long. The V gene's germline CDR1 is SGHTA and CDR2 FQGNSA. CDR3 nucleotide sequence: TGTGCCAGCAGCTTATCCAGGGAGGATGGCTACACCTTC. Its translation: CASSLSREDGYTF.

This clonotype was detected many times. The chain combines TRBV7-8 with TRBJ2-4; D unclear. Trimming took off 3 bases at V and 3 bases at J, with 3 bases between the two ends. This CDR3 is built from 12 residues. Germline V gene sequence: CDR1 SGHVS, CDR2 FQNEAQ. The CDR3 DNA sequence: TGTGCCAGCAGCTTCGACAAAAACATTCAGTACTTC. This encodes CASSFDKNIQYF.

The J gene is TRBJ2-1, the V gene TRBV30; no firm D call. The ends were cut back, 8 bases at V and 0 bases at J, with 11 bases in the middle. The CDR3 has 13 amino acids. Germline-derived CDR1 and CDR2 are GTSNPN and SVGIG (reference sequence). This chain's CDR3 is CAIDQSSYNEQFF. For the CDR3, the DNA is TGTGCCATTGACCAGAGCTCCTACAATGAGCAGTTCTTC. The full variable domain, completed using reference TRBV30 and TRBJ2-1, is SQTIHQWPATLVQPVGSPLSLECTVEGTSNPNLYWYRQAAGRGLQLLFYSVGIGQISSEVPQNLSASRPQDRQFILSSKKLLLSDSGFYLCAIDQSSYNEQFFGPGTRLTVL.

This clonotype was seen at least ten times. V and J are TRBV7-9 and TRBJ2-5; 7 nucleotides match TRBD1. CDR3 length: 14 amino acids. The germline CDR1 and CDR2 sequences are SEHNR and FQNEAQ (reference sequence). Unmatched junction bases numbered 7, after V lost 5 bases and J lost 4 bases. Here the CDR3 reads CASSDWTGGETQYF. CDR3 DNA: TGTGCCAGCAGCGATTGGACAGGTGGAGAGACCCAGTACTTC. Supplemented by reference TRBV7-9 and TRBJ2-5, the full variable domain reads DTGVSQNPRHKITKRGQNVTFRCDPISEHNRLYWYRQTLGQGPEFLTYFQNEAQLEKSRLLSDRFSAERPKGSFSTLEIQRTEQGDSAMYLCASSDWTGGETQYFGPGTRLLVL.

The chain is built from TRBV6-5 and TRBJ1-5; D is undetermined. Between the trimmed V and J ends, which lost 0 bases and 0 bases, there was a span of 9 bases. Germline CDR1 reads MNHEY; CDR2 reads SVGAGI. This CDR3 region has 16 residues. This CDR3 reads CASSYSPGNSNQPQHF. The CDR3 DNA sequence: TGTGCCAGCAGTTACTCGCCGGGGAATAGCAATCAGCCCCAGCATTTT.

This clonotype was recorded at least ten times. The chain couples TRBV5-4 to TRBJ2-7; tentative D call: TRBD2 (5 bases). CDR1 is SGHNT and CDR2 is YYREEE in the germline V gene (reference sequence). The CDR3 length is 15 residues. With 0 bases removed from V and 0 bases from J, the gap between germline ends came to 10 bases. CDR3: CASSLGTGSSYEQYF. The CDR3 DNA is TGTGCCAGCAGCTTGGGGACGGGAAGCTCCTACGAGCAGTACTTC.

This chain uses TRBV2 with TRBJ2-7; TRBD1 matches 9 bases. Germline lookup yields CDR1 SNHLY and CDR2 FYNNEI. V was pared by 6 bases and J by 3 bases, with 12 bases of the junction left unmatched. This CDR3 has 16 residues. CDR3 DNA: TGTGCCAGCAGCGGAGGTCGGGACAGGGTGGACTACGAGCAGTACGTC. It yields the protein CASSGGRDRVDYEQYV.

This clonotype has at least ten counts. V gene TRBV12-3 or TRBV12-4 combines with J gene TRBJ1-5; D is unclear. This CDR3 region has 15 residues. V lost 2 bases to trimming and J lost 2 bases, with 10 bases between them. This CDR3 is CASSLLGSRNQPQHF. The CDR3 DNA sequence: TGTGCCAGCAGTTTATTGGGAAGTCGCAATCAGCCCCAGCATTTT.

At least ten counts were recorded for this clonotype. This sequence joins TRBV29-1 and TRBJ2-7; D call uncertain. The V end lost 0 bases, the J end lost 6 bases, and 9 bases lay between the germline ends. The V gene's germline CDR1 is SQVTM and CDR2 ANQGSEA. This CDR3 comprises 12 residues. CDR3 residues: CSVEEAQAEQYF. The CDR3 nucleotides are TGCAGCGTTGAAGAGGCCCAGGCCGAGCAGTACTTC.

This clonotype was recorded a few times. The rearrangement joins TRBV7-2 to TRBJ2-7; D ambiguous. The V gene's germline CDR1 is SGHTA and CDR2 FQGNSA. The CDR3 length is 14 residues. CDR3 in amino acids: CVSKYSALEYEQYV. The CDR3 bases are TGTGTTTCAAAGTATTCGGCTCTGGAGTACGAGCAGTACGTC.

The V and J genes are TRBV4-1 and TRBJ2-7; the D gene is possibly TRBD1 (6 bases). Trimming pared 3 bases from V and 0 bases from J, leaving 12 bases between. The CDR3 extends over 15 amino acids. Germline V gene sequence: CDR1 MGHRA, CDR2 YSYEKL. CDR3 sequence reads: CASSQADRSSYEQYV. As DNA, the CDR3 is TGCGCCAGCAGCCAGGCTGACAGGAGCTCCTACGAGCAGTACGTC.

The rearrangement joins TRBV5-1 to TRBJ2-5; weak D call: TRBD2 (6 bases). Looked up from germline, CDR1 is SGHRS and CDR2 is YFSETQ. This CDR3 contains 14 residues. V shed 4 bases and J shed 2 bases, with 12 bases lying between them. This chain's CDR3 is CASSKGLVQETQYF. CDR3 DNA: TGCGCCAGCAGCAAGGGACTGGTACAAGAGACCCAGTACTTC.

This clonotype was counted a few times. Germline is not matched at one junction end, which may reflect a read error. The V gene is TRBV5-6, the J gene TRBJ2-1; D is unresolved. The germline V gene has CDR1 SGHDT and CDR2 YYEEEE. The CDR3 totals 12 residues. Here the CDR3 reads CASSLPGTEVLF. The CDR3 DNA sequence: TGTGCCAGCAGCTTACCCGGCACAGAGGTTTTGTTC. Full variable domain (outside the CDR3, taken from reference TRBV5-6 and TRBJ2-1): DAGVTQSPTHLIKTRGQQVTLRCSPKSGHDTVSWYQQALGQGPQFIFQYYEEEERQRGNFPDRFSGHQFPNYSSELNVNALLLGDSALYLCASSLPGTEVLFGPGTRLTVL.

This clonotype showed up just a few times. The V call is TRBV7-8, the J call TRBJ2-5, with TRBD1 identical over 10 bases. V was pared by 3 bases and J by 2 bases, with 6 bases of the junction left unmatched. Germline lookup yields CDR1 SGHVS and CDR2 FQNEAQ. The CDR3 sequence is 16 residues long. The CDR3 sequence: CASSFRTGGAQETQYF. CDR3 bases: TGTGCCAGCAGCTTCCGGACAGGGGGGGCACAAGAGACCCAGTACTTC.